What follows are 17 T cell receptor beta chains derived from one specimen sequenced in a study of CD8+CD57+ T cells in acquired aplastic anemia. According to the study, genomic DNA was the template for TCR beta VDJ and CDR3 profiling. TCRdb re-derived calls from the reads in MiXCR, one entry per CDR3 protein. The sample lists 400,000 to 450,000 distinct CDR3 sequences, about two thirds occurring once. The sample comprised sorted CD4+, CD8+, or CD8+CD57+ T cells (not recorded which) from PBMCs. The source of these receptors is a human donor in good health, serving as a control.

This clonotype appeared a few times. The rearrangement uses TRBV6-5 and TRBJ2-4; 10 bases align to TRBD2. After removal of 9 bases from V and 5 bases from J, the junction contained 7 bases not matched to a gene. The CDR3 runs to 14 residues. Germline CDR1 and CDR2: MNHEY and SVGAGI. CDR3 bases: TGTGCCAGTCGTAGCGGGGGGCTCCAAAACATTCAGTACTTC. Translating it yields CASRSGGLQNIQYF.

The chain uses TRBV20-1 and TRBJ1-2; 9 nucleotides match TRBD1. Germline loops: CDR1 DFQATT, CDR2 SNEGSKA (reference sequence). The CDR3 extends over 13 amino acids. V shed 3 bases and J 12 bases; nucleotides not matched to a gene: 11. CDR3 sequence reads: CSARLGGQGFHTF. The DNA for the CDR3 is TGCAGTGCTAGGTTAGGGGGACAGGGTTTTCACACCTTC.

There are many counts of this clonotype. The rearrangement joins TRBV5-8 to TRBJ2-1; the D gene is possibly TRBD2 (6 bases). Trimming took 2 bases from V and 6 from J, leaving 9 bases between them. The CDR3 consists of 13 residues. Germline values: CDR1 SGHTS, CDR2 YDEGEE. CDR3 loop: CASSFGGGNEQFF. CDR3 DNA: TGTGCCAGCAGCTTTGGGGGAGGCAATGAGCAGTTCTTC.

This clonotype was seen ten or more times. CDR3 sequence reads: CASTYTDTQYF. In DNA form, the CDR3 reads TGTGCCAGCACCTACACAGATACGCAGTATTTT. The chain recombines TRBV2 with TRBJ2-3; D gene unclear. With 7 bases removed from V and 2 bases from J, the gap between germline ends came to 4 bases. Germline V gives CDR1 SNHLY, CDR2 FYNNEI. This CDR3 spans 11 amino acids.

This clonotype was observed at least ten times. The V call is TRBV25-1, the J call TRBJ2-4, with TRBD1 as a possible D gene (6 bases). This CDR3 is 12 amino acids long. Per the germline V gene, CDR1 is MGHDK and CDR2 is SYGVNS. Trimming removed 4 bases from V and 6 bases from J, with 7 bases in between. CDR3 sequence: CASSGGGNIQYF. The CDR3 nucleotides are TGTGCCAGCAGTGGAGGGGGAAACATTCAGTACTTC.

In DNA, the CDR3 is TGTGCCAGTAGTATTGGGGGGACAGGGGGCTACACGCAGTACTTC. It codes for CASSIGGTGGYTQYF. V usage is TRBV19 and J usage is TRBJ2-7; 12 nucleotides align to TRBD1. Germline-derived CDR1 and CDR2 are LNHDA and SQIVND (reference sequence). With V trimmed by 3 bases and J by 9 bases, 9 bases remained unmatched. The length of the CDR3 is 15 residues.

At least ten counts were recorded for this clonotype. The gene calls are TRBV5-1 and TRBJ2-1; the match to TRBD1 covers 12 bases. CDR1 and CDR2 from the germline V gene are SGHRS and YFSETQ. The CDR3 sequence is 14 residues long. V shed 7 bases and J 7 bases; nucleotides not matched to a gene: 6. This CDR3 reads CASGGQGAPNEQFF. Here the CDR3 DNA reads TGCGCCAGCGGGGGACAGGGGGCCCCTAATGAGCAGTTCTTC.

With respect to this clonotype: A junction boundary mismatches the germline segment, possibly from a read error. V is TRBV9 and J is TRBJ1-1; D ambiguous. The CDR3 runs to 13 residues. Germline V gene lookup returns CDR1 SGDLS and CDR2 YYNGEE. The CDR3 DNA sequence: TGTGCCAGCAGCGTCAGCCCCCGACGGAGCGATCAGTTT. Protein product: CASSVSPRRSDQF. Based on the CDR3 plus reference TRBV9 and TRBJ1-1, the full variable domain is DSGVTQTPKHLITATGQRVTLRCSPRSGDLSVYWYQQSLDQGLQFLIQYYNGEERAKGNILERFSAQQFPDLHSELNLSSLELGDSALYFCASSVSPRRSDQFGQGTRLTVV.

This clonotype was observed at least ten times. CDR3 protein: CSARDYSGFNEQFF. DNA of the CDR3: TGCAGTGCTAGAGATTACTCAGGGTTCAATGAGCAGTTCTTC. This chain uses TRBV20-1 with TRBJ2-1, with D tentatively TRBD1 (5 bases). This CDR3 has 14 amino acids. Trimming removed 0 bases at V and 6 bases at J, with 12 bases between. Germline V CDR1 and CDR2: DFQATT, SNEGSKA (reference sequence).

This sequence joins TRBV7-6 and TRBJ1-6; D gene ambiguous. V was trimmed by 0 bases and J by 13 bases, leaving 19 bases between them. Germline-derived CDR1 and CDR2 are SGHVS and FNYEAQ. The CDR3 totals 16 residues. CDR3 in DNA: TGTGCCAGCAGCTTAGCGTCGGACCAGATCCAGTCCCCCCTCCACTTT. Its protein product is CASSLASDQIQSPLHF. Full variable domain (outside the CDR3, taken from reference TRBV7-6 and TRBJ1-6): GAGVSQSPRYKVTKRGQDVALRCDPISGHVSLYWYRQALGQGPEFLTYFNYEAQQDKSGLPNDRFSAERPEGSISTLTIQRTEQRDSAMYRCASSLASDQIQSPLHFGNGTRLTVT.

The V call is TRBV15, the J call TRBJ1-6, with D unclear. CDR1 and CDR2 (germline): LNHNV, YYDKDF (reference sequence). The V end lost 2 bases, the J end lost 11 bases, and 13 bases lay between the germline ends. This CDR3 spans 14 amino acids. As DNA, the CDR3 is TGTGCCACCAGCAGATCCTTAGACGTGACACCCCTCCACTTT. Its translation is CATSRSLDVTPLHF.

On this clonotype: The final CDR3 position lacks the conserved phenylalanine or tryptophan, pointing to a likely read error. The limits of the CDR3 on the DNA are not certain, so only TCRdb's listed CDR3 is given. V is TRBV9 and J is TRBJ2-5; the table gives TRBD1 as D, unverified against the DNA. The CDR3 numbers 13 amino acids, ends counted. Germline loops: CDR1 SGDLS, CDR2 YYNGEE. The CDR3 here is CASSVGADETDYL.

The rearrangement joins TRBV10-2 to TRBJ1-1; a weak D match, TRBD1 (5 bases). Germline values: CDR1 WSHSY, CDR2 SAAADI. CDR3 length: 14 amino acids. V was cut by 7 bases and J by 6 bases, with 18 bases left in between. This chain's CDR3 is CASIVEVGAPEAFF. As DNA, the CDR3 is TGCGCCAGCATTGTCGAAGTTGGGGCCCCTGAAGCTTTCTTT.

The rearrangement uses TRBV7-9 and TRBJ1-5; possibly TRBD1 for D (6 bases). V was cut by 5 bases and J by 8 bases, with 16 bases left in between. The CDR3 covers 14 residues. Germline V CDR1 and CDR2: SEHNR, FQNEAQ (reference sequence). The CDR3 here is CASSMGHRAEPQHF. CDR3 in DNA: TGTGCCAGCAGCATGGGACACAGAGCTGAGCCCCAGCATTTT.

The table lists this clonotype with a count of one. The J gene is TRBJ2-1, the V gene TRBV5-1; the match to TRBD1 covers 8 bases. V lost 0 bases to trimming and J lost 8 bases; unmatched junction nucleotides: 13. From germline, CDR1 is SGHRS and CDR2 YFSETQ. CDR3 length equals 17 residues. Here the CDR3 reads CASSLGQGADVVDEQFF. Written as DNA, the CDR3 is TGCGCCAGCAGCTTGGGGCAGGGGGCGGACGTTGTGGATGAGCAGTTCTTC.

As concerns this clonotype: Compared with germline, one end of the junction differs, possibly owing to a read error. The rearrangement links TRBV7-2 to TRBJ1-6; 10 bases are shared with TRBD1. The CDR3 covers 14 residues. CDR1 and CDR2 from the germline V gene are SGHTA and FQGNSA. CDR3 region: CASSLRDRGSPPHF. CDR3 bases: TGTGCCAGCAGCTTAAGGGACAGGGGTTCTCCCCCCCACTTT.

In this sample, this clonotype turned up many times. The V call is TRBV12-3 or TRBV12-4, the J call TRBJ2-5; TRBD1 matches 7 bases. The ends lost 6 bases at V and 2 bases at J; junction bases unmatched: 6. This CDR3 spans 14 amino acids. The chain's CDR3 is CASSLRDRQETQYF. The CDR3 DNA reads as TGTGCCAGCAGCCTACGGGACAGACAAGAGACCCAGTACTTC.